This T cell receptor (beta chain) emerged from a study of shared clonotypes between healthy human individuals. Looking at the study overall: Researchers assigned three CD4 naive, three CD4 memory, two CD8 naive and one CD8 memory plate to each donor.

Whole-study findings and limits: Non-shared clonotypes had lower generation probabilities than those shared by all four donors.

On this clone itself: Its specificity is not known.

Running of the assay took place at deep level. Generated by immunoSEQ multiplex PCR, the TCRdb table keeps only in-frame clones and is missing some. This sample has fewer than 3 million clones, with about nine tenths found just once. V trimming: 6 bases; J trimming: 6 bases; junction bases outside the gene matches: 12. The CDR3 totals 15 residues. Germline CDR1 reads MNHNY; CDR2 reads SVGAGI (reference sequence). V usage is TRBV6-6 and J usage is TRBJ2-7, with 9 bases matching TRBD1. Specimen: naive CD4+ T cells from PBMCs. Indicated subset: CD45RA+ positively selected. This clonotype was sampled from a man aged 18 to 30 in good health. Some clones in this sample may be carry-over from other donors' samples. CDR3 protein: CASSQEDRGMSEQYF. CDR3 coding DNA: TGTGCCAGCAGCCAAGAGGACAGGGGAATGAGCGAGCAGTACTTC.